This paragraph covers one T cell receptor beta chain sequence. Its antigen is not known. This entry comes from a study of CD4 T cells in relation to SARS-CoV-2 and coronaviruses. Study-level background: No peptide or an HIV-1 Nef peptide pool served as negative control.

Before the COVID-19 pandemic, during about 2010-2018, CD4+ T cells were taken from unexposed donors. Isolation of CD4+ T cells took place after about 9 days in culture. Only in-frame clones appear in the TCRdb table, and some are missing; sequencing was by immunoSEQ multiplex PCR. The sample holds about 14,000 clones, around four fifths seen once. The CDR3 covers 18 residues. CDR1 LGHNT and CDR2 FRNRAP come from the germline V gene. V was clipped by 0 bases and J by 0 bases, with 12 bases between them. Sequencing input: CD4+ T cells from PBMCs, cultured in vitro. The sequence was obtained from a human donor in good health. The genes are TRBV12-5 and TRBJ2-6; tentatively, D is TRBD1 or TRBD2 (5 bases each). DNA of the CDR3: TGTGCTAGTGGTTTGGTGAGGGACGGCAGCTCTGGGGCCAACGTCCTGACTTTC. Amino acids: CASGLVRDGSSGANVLTF.